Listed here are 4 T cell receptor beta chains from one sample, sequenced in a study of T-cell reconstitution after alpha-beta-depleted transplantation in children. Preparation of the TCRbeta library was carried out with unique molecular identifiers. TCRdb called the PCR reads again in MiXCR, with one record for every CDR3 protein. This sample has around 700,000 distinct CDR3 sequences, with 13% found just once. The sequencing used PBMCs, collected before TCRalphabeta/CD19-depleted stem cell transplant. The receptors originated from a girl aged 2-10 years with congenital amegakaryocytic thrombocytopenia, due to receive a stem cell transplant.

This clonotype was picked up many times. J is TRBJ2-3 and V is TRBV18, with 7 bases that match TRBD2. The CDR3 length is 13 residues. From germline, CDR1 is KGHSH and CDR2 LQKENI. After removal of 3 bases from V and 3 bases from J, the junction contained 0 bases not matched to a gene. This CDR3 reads CASSPSGTDTQYF. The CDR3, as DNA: TGTGCCAGCTCACCTAGCGGGACAGATACGCAGTATTTT.

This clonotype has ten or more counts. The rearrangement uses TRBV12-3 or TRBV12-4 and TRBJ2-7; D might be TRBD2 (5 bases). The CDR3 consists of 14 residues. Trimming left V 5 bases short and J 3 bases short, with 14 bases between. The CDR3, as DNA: TGTGCCAGCAGTCGAAAGGAGGTTGGCTACGAGCAGTACTTC. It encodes CASSRKEVGYEQYF.

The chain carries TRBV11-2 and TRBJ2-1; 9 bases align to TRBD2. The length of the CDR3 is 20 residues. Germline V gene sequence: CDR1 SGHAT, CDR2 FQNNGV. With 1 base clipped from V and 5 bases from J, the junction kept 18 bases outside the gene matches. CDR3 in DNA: TGTGCCAGCAGCTTAGGGGGGAGAGTGATAGCGGGAGAGATTAACAATGAGCAGTTCTTC. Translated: CASSLGGRVIAGEINNEQFF.

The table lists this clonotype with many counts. In nucleotides, the CDR3 is TGTGCCAGCAGCTTCGGACTAGCGGGACCCACCGGGGAGCTGTTTTTT. Its translation: CASSFGLAGPTGELFF. The chain is built from TRBV7-2 and TRBJ2-2, with TRBD2 matching over 12 bases. The CDR3 consists of 16 residues. The germline V gene has CDR1 SGHTA and CDR2 FQGNSA. The junction had 3 bases not matched to a gene; V was cut back by 3 bases and J by 4 bases. The variable domain in full, with the rest retrieved from reference TRBV7-2 and TRBJ2-2, is GAGVSQSPSNKVTEKGKDVELRCDPISGHTALYWYRQSLGQGLEFLIYFQGNSAPDKSGLPSDRFSAERTGGSVSTLTIQRTQQEDSAVYLCASSFGLAGPTGELFFGEGSRLTVL.